This TCR beta chain is from a study of CD4 T cells in relation to SARS-CoV-2 and coronaviruses. The wider study: TCR beta CDR3s were sequenced after approximately 9-day antigen culture of PBMCs. Negative control cultures got HIV-1 Nef peptides or no peptide. The HLA restriction of the shared crossreactive spike epitopes was mapped.

Using immunoSEQ multiplex PCR, the repertoire was profiled, and TCRdb retains in-frame clones only, with some absent. Of 20,000 to 25,000 clones in the sample, over 65% were seen once. The CDR3 sequence is 15 residues long. Germline CDR1 SGHRS, CDR2 YFSETQ. V was pared by 0 bases and J by 10 bases, with 10 bases of the junction left unmatched. Before the COVID-19 pandemic, during about 2011-2019, CD4+ T cells were taken from unexposed donors. CD4+ T cells were isolated from the cells after nine to eleven days of culture. Testing used SARS-CoV-2 S/N and four cold-coronavirus spikes on unexposed-donor CD4+ T cells, cells permitting. This clone has just one count. The target antigen is unknown.

This TCR was recovered from a human donor in good health. The chain uses TRBV5-1 and TRBJ2-1; 7 nucleotides agree with TRBD2. Material: CD4+ T cells from PBMCs, cultured in vitro. CDR3 coding DNA: TGCGCCAGCAGCTTGGCGGCTAGCGGCGAGGGCGAGCAGTTCTTC. Translating gives CASSLAASGEGEQFF.